This T cell receptor beta chain came from a study of cytomegalovirus exposure and HLA in healthy donors (dated by TCRdb to the late 2010s). Describing the broader study: According to an earlier analysis of 587 of the donors, about 170 million T cells yielded roughly 100 million unique TCR beta sequences and about 300 Gb of sequence data. An early release that covered about 640 HLA-typed donors contained approximately 290 gigabases of sequencing data and around 85 million unique TCR sequences. Of the roughly 420 genotyped donors, 75% to 85% were placed in the genetic ancestry cluster associated with self-reported Caucasian donors. The study was designed to test whether signatures of past pathogen exposure could be identified by cataloging public T cell receptors. The study used immunosequencing to profile the T cell repertoires of hundreds of subjects and linked those repertoires to cytomegalovirus serostatus. Besides the first cohort of around 700 subjects, a separate validation cohort made up of 90 to 150 different subjects was used. The study combined high-throughput TCR immunosequencing, statistical association of individual TCRs with disease status, and machine learning to predict cytomegalovirus infection status. A later analysis re-examined previously published TCR beta repertoires from 600 to 700 donors and added high-resolution HLA genotyping to investigate patterns of TCR occurrence. In the later analysis, no new phenotypic data were used to find candidate immune exposures; instead, reliance was placed on TCR beta sequences and their occurrence across donors. An earlier analysis of about 620 of the donors applied high-throughput TCR beta sequencing to assess whether each TCR beta V gene segment acted as functional or pseudogenic. Alongside the repertoire data, information on donor age, sex, ethnicity and CMV serostatus was compiled. In a later genetic analysis, genome-wide SNP genotypes for 398 of the 666 donors were used, and that subset was treated as a discovery cohort. All discovery cohort repertoires had been generated using a single sequencing platform. Class I and class II HLA loci were covered by the typing at four-digit resolution. Typing coverage differed by locus: A, B, C, DRB1 and DQB1 were typed in about 620-640 donors, DQA1 in roughly 510, DPA1 in some 600, and DPB1 in 472. Because of strong linkage in the cohort, roughly 5 DR-DQ haplotypes were treated as single units for association and clustering. Among some 410 genotyped donors of the cohort, an average of around 240,000 unique TCR beta nucleotide sequences were sequenced per donor, roughly 18% of them non-productive. Overall results and qualifications from the work: A few of the identified cytomegalovirus-associated TCR beta chains were confirmed in vitro to be specific for cytomegalovirus antigens. According to the authors, the approach could potentially be generalized to other disease states and immunological phenotypes. According to a later analysis, TCR association rates differed among HLA loci, with DRB1 alleles showing the most associated TCRs and HLA-C alleles showing the fewest. A later analysis reported that several top co-occurrence clusters appeared linked to parvovirus B19, influenza, CMV and Epstein-Barr virus. An association between a missense DCLRE1C variant and V-gene and J-gene trimming of TCR beta chains was found in a later genetic analysis and replicated in an independent cohort. The earlier analysis of fewer than 750 of the donors excluded roughly 16 rarely observed V segments, including chromosome 9 orphons, because counts were too low. Across donors, most TCR sequences were observed very rarely, whereas some public TCRs were present in many individuals. The classifier was reported to diagnose cytomegalovirus status with high specificity and sensitivity in both the original cohort and the validation cohort. A cluster of highly shared sequence variants was judged likely to be a technical artifact of the sequencing pipeline. Compared with equally common non-associated chains, HLA-associated TCR beta chains in a later analysis were more clonally expanded and had lower generation probabilities. When HLA alleles, especially DR and DQ, strongly co-occurred, attributing TCR associations to individual alleles was difficult. In the study, roughly 160 TCR beta chains were listed as associated with cytomegalovirus. According to a later genetic analysis, donors in an Asian-associated ancestry cluster had fewer N-insertions in productive TCRs than the approximately 700-donor mean. Some IMGT-functional V segments, including TRBV6-2 and TRBV6-3, could not be distinguished by the 87-base-pair reads and were therefore excluded. A further reported finding was that TCR beta sequences accurately predicted the HLA-A and HLA-B alleles for most subjects in the first cohort. HLA typing was unavailable for some donors at each locus, so association tests used only the typed subset. Correlated functional status among segregating V segments might reflect linkage disequilibrium, but an unknown experimental factor could not be ruled out. This cohort had only TCR beta chains sequenced, and the lack of alpha or paired-chain data limited which features could be detected. For the cohort, immune exposure information was limited to CMV serostatus. The presence/absence analyses assumed that sequencing depth was roughly uniform across donors, and that assumption may not be true. A later analysis found that most CMV-associated TCR beta chains appeared HLA-restricted, with HLA associations seemingly driven largely by CMV exposure. In a later analysis, some 17,000 TCR beta sequences were associated with specific HLA alleles at a false discovery rate of 0.05. Broadly in line with IMGT annotations, most TCR beta V segments showed up in productive rearrangements about 90% or about 30% of the time in an earlier analysis of 450 to 600 of the donors.

Library preparation was by the immunoSEQ multiplex PCR assay. A mixture of 60 forward primers for TCR Vbeta segments and 13 reverse primers for TCR Jbeta segments was used in the multiplex PCR. A multiplex PCR assay on genomic DNA amplified the CDR3 region of rearranged TCR beta genes. On the Illumina HiSeq System, the amplified TCR beta libraries were sequenced as 87-base-pair reads. The study's processing was this. A later analysis tallied 75 million to 95 million unique TCR beta chains across the approximately 670 repertoires, and approximately 12 million of those chains were shared by two or more donors. Raw reads were error-corrected and collapsed into unique sequences with a nearest-neighbor algorithm that merged closely related sequences to remove PCR and sequencing errors. To assign V, D and J gene segments, CDR3 sequences were aligned to IMGT reference sequences. For a sequence to be retained, a match of at least six nucleotides to both a V gene segment and a J gene segment was required. A rearrangement counted as productive if the CDR3 had no stop codons and remained in frame with V and J, and every other rearrangement counted as non-productive. Following IMGT convention, CDR3 was defined as the stretch from the second conserved V-encoded cysteine up to the conserved J-encoded phenylalanine. The earlier analysis of a few hundred of the donors excluded sequences that lacked an unambiguous match to a single V gene segment. An earlier analysis of under 750 of the donors called V segments functional above 56.7% productive rearrangements and segregating when the between-donor standard deviation exceeded 5%. A statistical classification framework was built to diagnose cytomegalovirus status from the catalog of TCR beta chain sequences. V and J gene assignment, in a later analysis, came from comparing TCR nucleotide sequences with IMGT/GENE-DB human TR gene sequences. A later analysis assigned CDR3 sequences and most-parsimonious VDJ recombination scenarios with the TCRdist pipeline. In a later analysis, each TCR beta chain was defined by its CDR3 amino acid sequence together with its V-gene family, and reads without a unique V-gene family were excluded. As a way to deal with suspected cross-contamination and a sequencing artifact, a later analysis dropped 450 to 600 nucleotide sequences that were highly shared and had low generation probability. A later analysis calculated a clonal expansion index for each public chain from normalized within-repertoire ranks of inferred template counts. Generation probabilities in a later analysis came from a VDJ recombination model fitted to out-of-frame rearrangements, and those results were checked against IGoR. A later analysis scored TCR-TCR, TCR-HLA and TCR-CMV co-occurrence with hypergeometric tests, applying a repertoire-size bias correction to TCR pairs. False discovery rates were estimated in a later analysis by permuting HLA or CMV assignments 20 times. A later analysis grouped co-occurring TCRs with DBSCAN, adding TCRdist sequence similarity when clustering within HLA-allele-positive subsets. For co-occurrence clustering, repertoires with fewer than 30,000 or more than 120,000 public chains were excluded, along with 4 to 6 repertoires with anomalous nucleotide sharing. TCRdb's version of the immuneACCESS table is confined to in-frame rearrangements and falls short of the full clone set. An unresolved V gene accounts for under half of the shortfall where checked; the remainder is of unknown origin. V and J calls and clone size come straight from that table; D and trimming were deduced from the DNA. A total of around 130,000 clones appear in this sample, roughly 82% of them only once. Around 3% of the sample is in the top ten clones.

In total, about 650 healthy bone marrow donors made up the cohort. At the time of sampling, all cohort members were nominally healthy, though unrecorded immune exposures were likely present. The donor tested CMV seropositive, placing the donor among the 250 to 350 seropositive members of the cohort. A peripheral blood sample was provided by each donor, and peripheral blood mononuclear cells were used for TCR beta sequencing. The Qiagen DNeasy Blood Extraction Kit was used to extract genomic DNA from the blood cell samples. Note on this clone: What antigen it recognizes has not been identified. There are no base qualities to consult, and no much larger clone falls within one base.

The CDR3 contains 12 residues, cysteine and phenylalanine counted. Just the 36-base CDR3 DNA is kept, in frame starting at base 1. CDR1 and CDR2, looked up from the germline V gene, are SGHAT and FQNNGV. V is cut by 4 bases and J by 5 bases, and the space between the germline ends is 8 bases. This receptor chain uses TRBV11-2 and TRBJ2-5; TRBD1 might be the D gene, on 6 matching bases. Sequenced material: PBMCs. The receptor was isolated from a woman aged 18-30 years in good health and CMV-seropositive. The CDR3 amino acid sequence is: CASSSRGETQYF. The DNA sequence follows: TGTGCCAGCAGCTCGAGGGGGGAGACCCAGTACTTC.